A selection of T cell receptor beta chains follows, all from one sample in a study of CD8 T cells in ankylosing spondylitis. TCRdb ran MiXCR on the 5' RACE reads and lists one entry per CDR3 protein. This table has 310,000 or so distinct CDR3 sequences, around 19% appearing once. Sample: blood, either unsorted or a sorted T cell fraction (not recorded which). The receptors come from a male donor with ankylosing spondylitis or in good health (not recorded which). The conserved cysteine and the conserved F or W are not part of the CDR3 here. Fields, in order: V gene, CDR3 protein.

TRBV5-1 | ASSLEFRLAVSRYNEQF
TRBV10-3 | AISAGGLSGELF
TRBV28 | ASRRALRDGYT
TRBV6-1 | ASSGGPSGGADEQF
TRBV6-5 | ASISLSGANVLT
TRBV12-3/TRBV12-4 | ASSRYWGREQF
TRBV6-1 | ASIRGNGYT
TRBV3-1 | ASSPRGTGSSGNTIY
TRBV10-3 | AISPRDSKNSPLH
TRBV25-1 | ASQMGQGQTDTQY
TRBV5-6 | ASSLGGWYYGYT
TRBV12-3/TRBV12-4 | ASRTGGVNNSPLH
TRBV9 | ASSVGGMAEAF
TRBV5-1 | ASSTGLAGYDTDTQY
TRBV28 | ASRAGALYGYT
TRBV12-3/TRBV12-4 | ASSSQGGAHNEQF
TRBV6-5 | ASSYSRTSGEQF
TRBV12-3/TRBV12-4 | ASRPTGKGHGELF
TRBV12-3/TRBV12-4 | ASNVGFTDTQY
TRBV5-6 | ASSLVDRGYTGELF
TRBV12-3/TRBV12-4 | ASSLALISRQVYT
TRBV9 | ASSHRTSYNQPQH
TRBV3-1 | ASSQGTSGFEQF
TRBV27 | ASSFSGRENQPQH
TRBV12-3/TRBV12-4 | ASSSQGGERTEAF
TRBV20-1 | SAPWGDTQY
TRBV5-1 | ASSLTSGRVIYNEQF
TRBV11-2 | ASSLPLGDTQY
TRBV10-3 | ATSSRLNEGNQPQH
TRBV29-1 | SVVDRGYGYT
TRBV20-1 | SARSRTGGVGELF
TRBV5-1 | ASSPQTRGGVETQY
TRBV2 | ASSVGTGFNTIY
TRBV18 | ASFQTSGLSYNEQF
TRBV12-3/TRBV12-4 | ASRDSFSKGGELF
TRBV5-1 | ASSYSPGTGELF
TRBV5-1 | ASSTDRGRTGELF
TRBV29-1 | SVQIWGGMGDTQY
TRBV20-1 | SATQGAPNTGELF
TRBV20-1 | SARVRLERLAKNIQY
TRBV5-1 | ASSSPNRGANVLT
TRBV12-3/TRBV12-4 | ASTKPPRGLGELF